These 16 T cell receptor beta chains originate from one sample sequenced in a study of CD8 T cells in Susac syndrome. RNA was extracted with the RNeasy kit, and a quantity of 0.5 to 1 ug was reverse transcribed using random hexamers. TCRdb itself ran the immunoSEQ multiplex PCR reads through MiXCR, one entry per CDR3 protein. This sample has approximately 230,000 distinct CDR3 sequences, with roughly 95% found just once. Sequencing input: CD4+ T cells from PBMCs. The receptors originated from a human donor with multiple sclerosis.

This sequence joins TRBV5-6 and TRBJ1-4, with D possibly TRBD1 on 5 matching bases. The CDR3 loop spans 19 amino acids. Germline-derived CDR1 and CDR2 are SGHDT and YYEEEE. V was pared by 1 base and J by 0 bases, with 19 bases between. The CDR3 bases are TGTGCCAGCAGCTTGAGAGGACCGGGACGACTCGCAACTAATGAAAAACTGTTTTTT. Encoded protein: CASSLRGPGRLATNEKLFF.

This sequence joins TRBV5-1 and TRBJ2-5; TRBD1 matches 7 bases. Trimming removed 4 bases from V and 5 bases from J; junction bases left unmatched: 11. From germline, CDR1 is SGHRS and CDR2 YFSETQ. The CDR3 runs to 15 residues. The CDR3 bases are TGCGCCAGCAGCCCCTCACTGACAGGGTACGAGACCCAGTACTTC. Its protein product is CASSPSLTGYETQYF.

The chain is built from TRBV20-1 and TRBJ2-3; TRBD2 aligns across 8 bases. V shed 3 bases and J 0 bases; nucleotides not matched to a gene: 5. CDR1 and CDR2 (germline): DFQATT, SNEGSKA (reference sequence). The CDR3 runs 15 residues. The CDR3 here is CSASLLAASTDTQYF. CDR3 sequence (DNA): TGCAGTGCTAGCCTACTAGCGGCTAGCACAGATACGCAGTATTTT.

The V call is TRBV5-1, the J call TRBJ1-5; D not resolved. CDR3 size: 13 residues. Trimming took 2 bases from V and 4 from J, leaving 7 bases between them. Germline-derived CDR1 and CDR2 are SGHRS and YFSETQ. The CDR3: CASSFGGNQPQHF. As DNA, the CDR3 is TGCGCCAGCAGCTTTGGAGGGAATCAGCCCCAGCATTTT.

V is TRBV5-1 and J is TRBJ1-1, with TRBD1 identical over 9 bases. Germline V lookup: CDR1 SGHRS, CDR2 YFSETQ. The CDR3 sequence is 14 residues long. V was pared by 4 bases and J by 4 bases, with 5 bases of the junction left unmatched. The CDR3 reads CASSQRQGVTEAFF. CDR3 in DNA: TGCGCCAGCAGCCAACGACAGGGGGTCACTGAAGCTTTCTTT.

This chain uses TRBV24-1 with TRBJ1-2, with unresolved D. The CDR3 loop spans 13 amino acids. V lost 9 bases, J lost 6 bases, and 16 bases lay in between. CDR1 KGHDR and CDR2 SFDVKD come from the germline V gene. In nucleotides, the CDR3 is TGTGCCACCTCCCGGGCCCGGTCCGATGGCTACACCTTC. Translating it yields CATSRARSDGYTF.

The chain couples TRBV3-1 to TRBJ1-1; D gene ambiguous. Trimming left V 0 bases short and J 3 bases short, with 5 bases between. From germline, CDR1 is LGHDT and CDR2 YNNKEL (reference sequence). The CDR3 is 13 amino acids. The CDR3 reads CASSQDSHTEAFF. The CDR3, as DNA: TGTGCCAGCAGCCAAGATTCCCACACTGAAGCTTTCTTT.

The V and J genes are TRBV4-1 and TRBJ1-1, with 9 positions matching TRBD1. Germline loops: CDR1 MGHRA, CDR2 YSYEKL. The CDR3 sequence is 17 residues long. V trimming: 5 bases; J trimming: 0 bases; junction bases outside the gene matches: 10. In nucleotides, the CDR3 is TGCGCCAGCAGCGCCCGGGACAGGGTCGGGGTGAACACTGAAGCTTTCTTT. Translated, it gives CASSARDRVGVNTEAFF.

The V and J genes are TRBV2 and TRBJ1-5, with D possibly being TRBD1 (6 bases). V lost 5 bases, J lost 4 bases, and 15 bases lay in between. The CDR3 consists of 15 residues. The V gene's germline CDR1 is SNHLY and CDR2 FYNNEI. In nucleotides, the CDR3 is TGTGCCAGCAGTAGAGCAGGGGTTGGGAATCAGCCCCAGCATTTT. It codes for CASSRAGVGNQPQHF.

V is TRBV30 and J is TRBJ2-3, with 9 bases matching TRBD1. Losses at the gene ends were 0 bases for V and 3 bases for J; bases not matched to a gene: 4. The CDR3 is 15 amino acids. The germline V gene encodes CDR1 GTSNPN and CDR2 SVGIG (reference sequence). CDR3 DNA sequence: TGTGCCTGGAGTGTACTAGGACAGGGGACAGATACGCAGTATTTT. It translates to CAWSVLGQGTDTQYF.

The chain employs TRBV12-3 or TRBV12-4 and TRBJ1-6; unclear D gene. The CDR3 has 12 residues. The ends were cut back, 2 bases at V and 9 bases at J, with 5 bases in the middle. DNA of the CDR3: TGTGCCAGCAGTTTATCATCTTCACCCCTCCACTTT. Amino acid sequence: CASSLSSSPLHF.

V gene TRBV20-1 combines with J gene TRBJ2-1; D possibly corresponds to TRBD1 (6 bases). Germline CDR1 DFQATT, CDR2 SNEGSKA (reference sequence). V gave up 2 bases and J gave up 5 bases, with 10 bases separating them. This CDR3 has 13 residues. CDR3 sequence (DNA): TGCAGTGCTAGACTGGACAGAAACAATGAGCAGTTCTTC. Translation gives CSARLDRNNEQFF.

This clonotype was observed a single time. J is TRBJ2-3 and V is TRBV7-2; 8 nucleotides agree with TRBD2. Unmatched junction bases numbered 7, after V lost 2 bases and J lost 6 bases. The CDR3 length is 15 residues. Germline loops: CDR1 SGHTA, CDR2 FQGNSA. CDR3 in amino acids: CASSLQAGAEDTQYF. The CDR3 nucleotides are TGTGCCAGCAGCTTACAAGCGGGGGCAGAGGATACGCAGTATTTT.

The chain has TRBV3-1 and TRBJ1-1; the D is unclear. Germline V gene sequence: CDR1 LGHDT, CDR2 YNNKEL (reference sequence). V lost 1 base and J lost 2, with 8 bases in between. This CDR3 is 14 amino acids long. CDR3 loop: CASSQGYANTEAFF. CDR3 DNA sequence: TGTGCCAGCAGCCAAGGGTATGCAAACACTGAAGCTTTCTTT.

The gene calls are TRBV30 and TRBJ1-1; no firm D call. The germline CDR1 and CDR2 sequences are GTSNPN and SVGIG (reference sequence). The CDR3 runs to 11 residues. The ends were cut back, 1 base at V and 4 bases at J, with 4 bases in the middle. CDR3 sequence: CAWSATTEAFF. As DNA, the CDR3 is TGTGCCTGGAGTGCCACCACTGAAGCTTTCTTT.

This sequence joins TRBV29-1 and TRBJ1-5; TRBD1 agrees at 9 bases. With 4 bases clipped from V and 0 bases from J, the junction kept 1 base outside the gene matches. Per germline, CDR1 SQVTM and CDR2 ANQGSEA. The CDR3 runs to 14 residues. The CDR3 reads CSVGTGDSNQPQHF. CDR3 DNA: TGCAGCGTTGGGACAGGGGATAGCAATCAGCCCCAGCATTTT.